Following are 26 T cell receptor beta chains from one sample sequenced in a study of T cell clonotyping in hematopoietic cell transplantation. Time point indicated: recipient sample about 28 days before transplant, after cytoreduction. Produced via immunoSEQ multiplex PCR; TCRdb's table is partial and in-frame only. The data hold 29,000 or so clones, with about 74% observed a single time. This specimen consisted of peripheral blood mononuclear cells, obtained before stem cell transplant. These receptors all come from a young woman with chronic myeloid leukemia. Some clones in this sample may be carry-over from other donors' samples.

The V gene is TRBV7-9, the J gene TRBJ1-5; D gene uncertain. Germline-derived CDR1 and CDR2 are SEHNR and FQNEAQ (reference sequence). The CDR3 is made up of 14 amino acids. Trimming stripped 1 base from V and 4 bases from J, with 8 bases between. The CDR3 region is CASSLEGENQPQHF. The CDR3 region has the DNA TGTGCCAGCAGCTTAGAGGGAGAGAATCAGCCCCAGCATTTT.

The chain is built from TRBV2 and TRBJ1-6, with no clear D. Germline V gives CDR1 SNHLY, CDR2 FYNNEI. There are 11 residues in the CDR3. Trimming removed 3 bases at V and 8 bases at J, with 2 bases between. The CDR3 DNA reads TGTGCCAGCAGTGATGATTCACCCCTCCACTTT. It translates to CASSDDSPLHF.

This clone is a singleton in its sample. Here the CDR3 DNA reads TGCGCCAGCAGCCAGAGGGAAGTAGAAAAGGATGAAAAACTGTTTTTT. It is translated as CASSQREVEKDEKLFF. The chain joins TRBV4-1 to TRBJ1-4, with no clear D. Trimming pared 3 bases from V and 6 bases from J, leaving 17 bases between. Per the germline V gene, CDR1 is MGHRA and CDR2 is YSYEKL. This CDR3 contains 16 residues.

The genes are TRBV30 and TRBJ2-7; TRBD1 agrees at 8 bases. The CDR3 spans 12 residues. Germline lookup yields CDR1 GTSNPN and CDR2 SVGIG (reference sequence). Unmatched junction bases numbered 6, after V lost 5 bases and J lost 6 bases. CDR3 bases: TGTGCCTGGGGGGACAGGATCGGCGAGCAGTACTTC. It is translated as CAWGDRIGEQYF.

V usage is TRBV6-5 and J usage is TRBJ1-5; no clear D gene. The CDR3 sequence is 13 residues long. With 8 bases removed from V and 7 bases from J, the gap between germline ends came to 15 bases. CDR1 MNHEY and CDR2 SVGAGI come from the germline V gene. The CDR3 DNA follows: TGTGCCAGCTCGGACCACCCCGCACAGCCCCAGCATTTT. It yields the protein CASSDHPAQPQHF.

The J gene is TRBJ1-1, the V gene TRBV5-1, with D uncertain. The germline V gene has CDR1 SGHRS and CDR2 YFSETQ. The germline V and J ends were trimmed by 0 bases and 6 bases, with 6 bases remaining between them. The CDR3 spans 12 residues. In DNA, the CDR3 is TGCGCCAGCAGCTTGGGAGGGCCTGAAGCTTTCTTT. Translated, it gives CASSLGGPEAFF.

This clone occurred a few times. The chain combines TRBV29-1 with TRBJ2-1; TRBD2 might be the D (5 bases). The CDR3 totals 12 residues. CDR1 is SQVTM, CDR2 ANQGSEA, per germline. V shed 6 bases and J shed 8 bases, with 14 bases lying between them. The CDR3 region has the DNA TGCAGCGTCGGCCGTATAGCGCATGAGCAGTTCTTC. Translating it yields CSVGRIAHEQFF.

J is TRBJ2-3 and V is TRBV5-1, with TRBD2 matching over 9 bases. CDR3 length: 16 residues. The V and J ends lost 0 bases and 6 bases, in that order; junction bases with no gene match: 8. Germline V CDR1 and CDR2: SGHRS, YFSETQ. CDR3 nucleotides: TGCGCCAGCAGCTTGGTAGCGGGGGCTCAACTTGATACGCAGTATTTT. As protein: CASSLVAGAQLDTQYF.

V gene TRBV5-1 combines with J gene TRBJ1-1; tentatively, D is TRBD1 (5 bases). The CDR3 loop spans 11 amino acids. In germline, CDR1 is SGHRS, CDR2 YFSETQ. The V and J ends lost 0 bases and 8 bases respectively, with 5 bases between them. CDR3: CASSLAGEAFF. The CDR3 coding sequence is TGCGCCAGCAGCTTGGCAGGGGAAGCTTTCTTT.

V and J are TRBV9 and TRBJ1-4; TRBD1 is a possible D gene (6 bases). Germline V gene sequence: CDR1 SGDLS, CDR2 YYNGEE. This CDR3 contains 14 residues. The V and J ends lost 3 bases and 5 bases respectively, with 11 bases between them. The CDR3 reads CASSAGTRNEKLFF. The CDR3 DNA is TGTGCCAGCAGCGCCGGGACAAGGAATGAAAAACTGTTTTTT.

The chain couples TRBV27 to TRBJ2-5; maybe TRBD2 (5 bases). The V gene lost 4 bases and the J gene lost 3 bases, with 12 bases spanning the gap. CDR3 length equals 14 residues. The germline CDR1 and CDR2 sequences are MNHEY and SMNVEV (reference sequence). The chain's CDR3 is CASSSNTGKETQYF. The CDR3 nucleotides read TGTGCCAGCAGTTCCAACACGGGAAAAGAGACCCAGTACTTC.

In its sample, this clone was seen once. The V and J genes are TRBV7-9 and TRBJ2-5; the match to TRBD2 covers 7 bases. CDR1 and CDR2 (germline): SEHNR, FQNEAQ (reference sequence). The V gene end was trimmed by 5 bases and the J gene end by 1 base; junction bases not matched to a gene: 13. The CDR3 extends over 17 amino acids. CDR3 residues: CASSPRVGLPSQETQYF. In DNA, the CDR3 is TGTGCCAGCAGCCCCAGGGTGGGACTACCCTCCCAAGAGACCCAGTACTTC.

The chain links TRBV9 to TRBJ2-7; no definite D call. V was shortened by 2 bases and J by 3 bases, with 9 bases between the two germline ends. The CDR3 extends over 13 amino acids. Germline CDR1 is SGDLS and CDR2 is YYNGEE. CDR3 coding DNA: TGTGCCAGCAGCGTTGGCCCGGACTACGAGCAGTACTTC. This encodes CASSVGPDYEQYF. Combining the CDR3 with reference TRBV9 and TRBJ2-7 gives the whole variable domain DSGVTQTPKHLITATGQRVTLRCSPRSGDLSVYWYQQSLDQGLQFLIQYYNGEERAKGNILERFSAQQFPDLHSELNLSSLELGDSALYFCASSVGPDYEQYFGPGTRLTVT.

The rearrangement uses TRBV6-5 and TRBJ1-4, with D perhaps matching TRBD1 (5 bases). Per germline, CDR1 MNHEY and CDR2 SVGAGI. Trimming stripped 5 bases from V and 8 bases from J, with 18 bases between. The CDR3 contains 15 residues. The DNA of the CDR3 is TGTGCCAGCAGTCGAGAGGGGCCGAAGTGGGAAAAACTGTTTTTT. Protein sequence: CASSREGPKWEKLFF.

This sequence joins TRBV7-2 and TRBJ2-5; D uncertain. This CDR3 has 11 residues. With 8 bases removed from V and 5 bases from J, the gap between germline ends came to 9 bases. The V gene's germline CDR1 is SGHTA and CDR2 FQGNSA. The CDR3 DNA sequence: TGTGCCAGCTCCCCCGGGGAGACCCAGTACTTC. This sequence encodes CASSPGETQYF.

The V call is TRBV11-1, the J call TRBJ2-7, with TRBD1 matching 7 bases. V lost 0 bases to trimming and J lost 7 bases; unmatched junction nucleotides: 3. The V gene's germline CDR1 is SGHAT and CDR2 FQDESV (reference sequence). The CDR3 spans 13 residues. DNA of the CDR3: TGTGCCAGCAGCTTAGCAGGCAGGGGGGAGCAGTACTTC. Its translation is CASSLAGRGEQYF.

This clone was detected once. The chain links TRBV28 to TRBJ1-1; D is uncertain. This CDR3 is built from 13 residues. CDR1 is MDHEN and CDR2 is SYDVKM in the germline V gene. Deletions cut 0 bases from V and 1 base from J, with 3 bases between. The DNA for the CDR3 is TGTGCCAGCAGTTTATGGAGGAACACTGAAGCTTTCTTT. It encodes CASSLWRNTEAFF.

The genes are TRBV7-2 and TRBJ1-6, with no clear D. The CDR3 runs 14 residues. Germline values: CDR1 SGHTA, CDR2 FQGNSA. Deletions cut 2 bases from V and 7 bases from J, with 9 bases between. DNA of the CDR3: TGTGCCAGCAGCTTAATCCGGAACAATTCACCCCTCCACTTT. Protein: CASSLIRNNSPLHF.

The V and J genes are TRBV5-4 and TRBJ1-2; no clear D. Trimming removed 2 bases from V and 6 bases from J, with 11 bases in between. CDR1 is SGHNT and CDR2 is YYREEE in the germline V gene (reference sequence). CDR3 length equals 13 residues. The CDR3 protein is CASSLIPADGYTF. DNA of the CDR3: TGTGCCAGCAGCTTAATCCCGGCCGATGGCTACACCTTC.

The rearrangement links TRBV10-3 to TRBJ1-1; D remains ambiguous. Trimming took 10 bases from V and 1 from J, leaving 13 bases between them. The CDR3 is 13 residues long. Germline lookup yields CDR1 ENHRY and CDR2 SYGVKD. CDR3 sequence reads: CATSGRANTEAFF. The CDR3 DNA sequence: TGTGCCACCTCCGGACGGGCGAACACTGAAGCTTTCTTT.

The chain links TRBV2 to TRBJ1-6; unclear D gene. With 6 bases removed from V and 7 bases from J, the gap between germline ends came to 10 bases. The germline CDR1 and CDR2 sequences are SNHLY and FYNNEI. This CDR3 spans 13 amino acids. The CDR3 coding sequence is TGTGCCAGCAGCCAGATCTCCAATTCACCCCTCCACTTT. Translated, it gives CASSQISNSPLHF.

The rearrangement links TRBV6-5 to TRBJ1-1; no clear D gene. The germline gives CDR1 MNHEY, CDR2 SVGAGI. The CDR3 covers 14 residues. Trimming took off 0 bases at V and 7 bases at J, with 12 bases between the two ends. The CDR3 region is CASSYSRLGHEAFF. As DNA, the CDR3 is TGTGCCAGCAGTTACTCGAGACTCGGGCATGAAGCTTTCTTT.

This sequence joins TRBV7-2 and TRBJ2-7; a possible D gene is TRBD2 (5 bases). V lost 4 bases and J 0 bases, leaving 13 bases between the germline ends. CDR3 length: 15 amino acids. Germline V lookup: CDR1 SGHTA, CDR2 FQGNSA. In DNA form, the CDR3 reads TGTGCCAGCAGCTCCTCGGGATCAGGCTCCTACGAGCAGTACTTC. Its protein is CASSSSGSGSYEQYF.

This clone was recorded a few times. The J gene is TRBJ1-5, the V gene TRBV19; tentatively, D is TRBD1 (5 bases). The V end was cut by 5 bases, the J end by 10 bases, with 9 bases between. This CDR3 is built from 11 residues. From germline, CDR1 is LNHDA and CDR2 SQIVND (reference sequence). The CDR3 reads CASSGGGPQHF. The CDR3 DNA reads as TGTGCCAGTAGTGGGGGTGGCCCCCAGCATTTT. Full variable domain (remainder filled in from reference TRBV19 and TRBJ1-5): DGGITQSPKYLFRKEGQNVTLSCEQNLNHDAMYWYRQDPGQGLRLIYYSQIVNDFQKGDIAEGYSVSREKKESFPLTVTSAQKNPTAFYLCASSGGGPQHFGDGTRLSIL.

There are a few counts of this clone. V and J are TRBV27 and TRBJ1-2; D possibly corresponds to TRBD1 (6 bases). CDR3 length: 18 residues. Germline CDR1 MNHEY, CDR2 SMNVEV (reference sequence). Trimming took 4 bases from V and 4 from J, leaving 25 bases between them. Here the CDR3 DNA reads TGTGCCAGCAGTTCACCCAAACTTAGACAGGCAGGCCCCTATGGCTACACCTTC. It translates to CASSSPKLRQAGPYGYTF.

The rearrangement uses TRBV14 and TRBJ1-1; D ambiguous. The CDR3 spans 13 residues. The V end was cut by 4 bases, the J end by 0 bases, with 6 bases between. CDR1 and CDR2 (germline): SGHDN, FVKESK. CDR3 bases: TGTGCCAGCAGCCTAAATATGAACACTGAAGCTTTCTTT. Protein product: CASSLNMNTEAFF.